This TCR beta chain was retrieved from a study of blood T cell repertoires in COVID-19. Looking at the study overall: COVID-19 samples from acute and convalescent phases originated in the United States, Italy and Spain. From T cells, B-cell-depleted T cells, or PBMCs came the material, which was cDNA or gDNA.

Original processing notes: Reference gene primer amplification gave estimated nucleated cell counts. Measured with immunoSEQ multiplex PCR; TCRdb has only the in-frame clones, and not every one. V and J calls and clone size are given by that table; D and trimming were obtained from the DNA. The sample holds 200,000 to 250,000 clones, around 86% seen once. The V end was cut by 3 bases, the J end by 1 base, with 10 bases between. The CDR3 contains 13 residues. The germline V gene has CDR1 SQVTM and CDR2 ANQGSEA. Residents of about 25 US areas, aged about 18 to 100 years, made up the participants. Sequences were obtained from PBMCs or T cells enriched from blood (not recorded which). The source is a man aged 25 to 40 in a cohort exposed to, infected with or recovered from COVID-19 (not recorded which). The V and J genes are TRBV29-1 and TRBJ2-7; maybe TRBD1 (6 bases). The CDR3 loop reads CSVETGTSYEQYF. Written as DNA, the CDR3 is TGCAGCGTTGAGACCGGGACATCCTACGAGCAGTACTTC.